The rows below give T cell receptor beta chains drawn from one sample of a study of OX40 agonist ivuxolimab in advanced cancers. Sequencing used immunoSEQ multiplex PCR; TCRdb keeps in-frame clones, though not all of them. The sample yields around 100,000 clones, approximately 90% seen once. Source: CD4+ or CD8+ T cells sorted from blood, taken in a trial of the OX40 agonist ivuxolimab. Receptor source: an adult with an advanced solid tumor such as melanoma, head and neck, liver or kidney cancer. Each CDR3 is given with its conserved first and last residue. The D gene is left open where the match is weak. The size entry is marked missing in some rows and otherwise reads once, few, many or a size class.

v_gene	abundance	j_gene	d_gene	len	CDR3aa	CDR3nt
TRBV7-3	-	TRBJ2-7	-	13	CASSLLRGNEQYF	TGTGCCAGCAGCCTATTAAGGGGGAACGAGCAGTACTTC
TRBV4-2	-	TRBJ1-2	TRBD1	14	CASSQGQGIYGYTF	TGTGCCAGCAGCCAGGGACAGGGAATTTACGGCTACACCTTC
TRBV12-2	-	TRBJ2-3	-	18	CASRLAWDREGRRDTQYF	TGTGCAAGTCGCTTAGCGTGGGACAGGGAGGGGCGACGAGATACGCAGTATTTT
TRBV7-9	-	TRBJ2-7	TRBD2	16	CASSLSSLAGGGEQYF	TGTGCCAGCAGCCTATCCTCACTAGCGGGAGGGGGCGAGCAGTACTTC
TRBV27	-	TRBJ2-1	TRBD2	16	CASRRGRALSYNEQFF	TGTGCCAGCAGACGCGGGAGGGCCTTGTCCTACAATGAGCAGTTCTTC
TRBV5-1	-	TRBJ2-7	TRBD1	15	CASSPGTGGVFEQYF	TGCGCCAGCAGCCCGGGGACAGGGGGTGTCTTCGAGCAGTACTTC
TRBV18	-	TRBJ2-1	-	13	CASSPGSYNEQFF	TGTGCCAGCTCACCGGGCAGCTACAATGAGCAGTTCTTC
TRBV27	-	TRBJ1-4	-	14	CASSFTRWSEKLFF	TGTGCCAGCAGTTTCACCCGGTGGAGTGAAAAACTGTTTTTT
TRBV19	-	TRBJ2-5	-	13	CASSIRNQETQYF	TGTGCCAGTAGTATCCGGAACCAAGAGACCCAGTACTTC
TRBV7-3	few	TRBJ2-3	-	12	CASSVGLGTQYF	TGTGCCAGCAGCGTCGGGTTAGGGACGCAGTATTTT
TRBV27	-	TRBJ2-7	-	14	CASSLLAKSYEQYF	TGTGCCAGCAGTTTACTAGCGAAATCCTACGAGCAGTACTTC
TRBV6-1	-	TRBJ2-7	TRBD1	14	CASRDRGLRYEQYF	TGTGCCAGCAGAGACAGGGGCCTACGTTACGAGCAGTACTTC
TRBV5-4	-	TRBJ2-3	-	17	CASSPALAGANTDTQYF	TGTGCCAGCAGCCCGGCTCTGGCCGGAGCTAACACAGATACGCAGTATTTT
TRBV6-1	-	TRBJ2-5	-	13	CASRLTQKETQYF	TGTGCCAGCAGGCTCACCCAGAAAGAGACCCAGTACTTC
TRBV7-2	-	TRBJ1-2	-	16	CASSFGAGVGSYGYTF	TGTGCCAGCAGCTTTGGGGCAGGGGTTGGGAGCTATGGCTACACCTTC
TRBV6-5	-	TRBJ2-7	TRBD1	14	CASSRGTGTYEQYF	TGTGCCAGCAGCCGCGGGACAGGGACTTACGAGCAGTACTTC
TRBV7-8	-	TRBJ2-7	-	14	CASSPRVNSYEQYF	TGTGCCAGCAGTCCGAGGGTTAATTCCTACGAGCAGTACTTC
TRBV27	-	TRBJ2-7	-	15	CASSPGLLNSYEQYF	TGTGCCAGCAGTCCCGGACTTCTTAACTCCTACGAGCAGTACTTC
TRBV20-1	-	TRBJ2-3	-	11	CSARDPYTQYF	TGCAGTGCTAGAGATCCCTATACGCAGTATTTT
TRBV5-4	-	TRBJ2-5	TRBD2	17	CASSLGGASGTGETQYF	TGTGCCAGCAGCTTGGGGGGGGCTAGCGGGACTGGAGAGACCCAGTACTTC
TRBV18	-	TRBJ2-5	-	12	CASSRGLKEQYF	TGTGCCAGCTCACGAGGACTAAAGGAGCAGTACTTC
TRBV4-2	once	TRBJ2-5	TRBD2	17	CASSQDGIAGNQETQYF	TGTGCCAGCAGCCAAGATGGGATAGCGGGCAACCAAGAGACCCAGTACTTC
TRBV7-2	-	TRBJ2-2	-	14	CASSYLGNTGELFF	TGTGCCAGCAGCTACCTAGGAAACACCGGGGAGCTGTTTTTT
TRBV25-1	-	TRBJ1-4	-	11	CASRRNEKLFF	TGTGCCAGCAGGAGAAATGAAAAACTGTTTTTT
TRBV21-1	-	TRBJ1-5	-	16	CASSCSWTYSNQPQHF	TGTGCCAGCAGCTGTAGTTGGACATATAGCAATCAGCCCCAGCATTTT
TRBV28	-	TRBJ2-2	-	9	CAVGRELFF	TGTGCCGTCGGGAGGGAGCTGTTTTTT
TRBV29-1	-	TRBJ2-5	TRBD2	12	CSVALAVGTQYF	TGCAGCGTTGCCCTAGCGGTAGGGACCCAGTACTTC
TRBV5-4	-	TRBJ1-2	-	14	CASSSSTEIYGYTF	TGTGCCAGCAGCTCCTCGACAGAGATCTATGGCTACACCTTC
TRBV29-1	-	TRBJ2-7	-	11	CSVGYDYEQYF	TGCAGCGTTGGGTATGACTACGAGCAGTACTTC
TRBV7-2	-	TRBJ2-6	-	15	CASSEGYSGANVLTF	TGTGCCAGCAGCGAAGGGTACTCTGGGGCCAACGTCCTGACTTTC
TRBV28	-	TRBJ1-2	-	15	CASRSTGVGSYGYTF	TGTGCCAGCAGATCGACAGGTGTAGGATCCTATGGCTACACCTTC
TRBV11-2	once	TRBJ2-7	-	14	CASSLASGSYEQYF	TGTGCCAGCAGCTTAGCGTCCGGGTCCTACGAGCAGTACTTC
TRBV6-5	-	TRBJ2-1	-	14	CASRRGQKVNEQFF	TGTGCCAGCAGAAGAGGTCAGAAGGTCAATGAGCAGTTCTTC
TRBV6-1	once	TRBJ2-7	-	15	CASKTLPQSSYEQYF	TGTGCCAGCAAAACGCTTCCCCAGAGCTCCTACGAGCAGTACTTC
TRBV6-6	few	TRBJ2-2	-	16	CASSYRGGIGYGELFF	TGTGCCAGCAGTTACAGGGGAGGAATCGGATACGGGGAGCTGTTTTTT
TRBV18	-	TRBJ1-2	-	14	CASSSRQDHGGYTF	TGTGCCAGCTCATCCCGACAGGACCATGGAGGCTACACCTTC
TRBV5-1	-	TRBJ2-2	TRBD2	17	CASSHGLAIDNTGELFF	TGCGCCAGCAGCCATGGACTAGCGATAGACAACACCGGGGAGCTGTTTTTT
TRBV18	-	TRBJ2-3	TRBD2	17	CASSPRLAGPGPDTQYF	TGTGCCAGCTCACCACGGCTAGCGGGCCCTGGACCAGATACGCAGTATTTT
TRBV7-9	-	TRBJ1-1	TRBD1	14	CASSRQGLNTEAFF	TGTGCCAGCAGCCGACAGGGGTTAAACACTGAAGCTTTCTTT
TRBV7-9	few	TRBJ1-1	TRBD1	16	CASSKGSGQGRAEAFF	TGTGCCAGCAGCAAAGGGTCGGGACAGGGGAGGGCTGAAGCTTTCTTT
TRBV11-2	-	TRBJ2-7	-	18	CASSFSTKTSAASYEQYF	TGTGCCAGCAGCTTTAGCACGAAGACTAGTGCGGCCTCCTACGAGCAGTACTTC
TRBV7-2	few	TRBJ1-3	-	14	CASSLAVSGNTIYF	TGTGCCAGCAGCTTAGCAGTCTCTGGAAACACCATATATTTT
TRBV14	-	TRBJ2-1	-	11	CASSLLNEQFF	TGTGCCAGCAGCCTACTCAATGAGCAGTTCTTC
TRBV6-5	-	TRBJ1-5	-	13	CASSYSISQPQHF	TGTGCCAGCAGTTACTCGATAAGTCAGCCCCAGCATTTT
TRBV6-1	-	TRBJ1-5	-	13	CASSGQANQPQHF	TGTGCCAGCAGTGGACAGGCTAATCAGCCCCAGCATTTT
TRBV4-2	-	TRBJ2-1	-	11	CASENSNEQFF	TGTGCCAGCGAGAACTCCAATGAGCAGTTCTTC
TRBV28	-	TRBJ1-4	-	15	CASSLSVTLVEKLFF	TGTGCCAGCAGTTTATCGGTTACATTGGTTGAAAAACTGTTTTTT
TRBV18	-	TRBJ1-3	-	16	CASSPRRGSSGNTIYF	TGTGCCAGCTCACCGAGAAGGGGTAGCTCTGGAAACACCATATATTTT